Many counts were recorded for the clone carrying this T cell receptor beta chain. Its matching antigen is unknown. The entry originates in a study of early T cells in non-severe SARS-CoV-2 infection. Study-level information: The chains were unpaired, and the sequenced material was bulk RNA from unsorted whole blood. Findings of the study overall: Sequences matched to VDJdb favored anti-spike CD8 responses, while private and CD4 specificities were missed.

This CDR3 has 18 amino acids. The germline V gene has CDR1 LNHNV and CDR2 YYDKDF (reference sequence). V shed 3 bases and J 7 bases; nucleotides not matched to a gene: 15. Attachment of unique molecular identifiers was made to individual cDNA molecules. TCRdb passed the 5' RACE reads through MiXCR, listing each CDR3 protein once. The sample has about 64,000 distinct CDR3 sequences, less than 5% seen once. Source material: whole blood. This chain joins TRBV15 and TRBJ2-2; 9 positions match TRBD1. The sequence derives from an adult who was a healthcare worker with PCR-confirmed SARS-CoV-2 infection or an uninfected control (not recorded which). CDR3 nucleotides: TGTGCCACCAGCAGCCACTACACCGGGACAGGGATTATCGGGGAGCTGTTTTTT. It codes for CATSSHYTGTGIIGELFF.